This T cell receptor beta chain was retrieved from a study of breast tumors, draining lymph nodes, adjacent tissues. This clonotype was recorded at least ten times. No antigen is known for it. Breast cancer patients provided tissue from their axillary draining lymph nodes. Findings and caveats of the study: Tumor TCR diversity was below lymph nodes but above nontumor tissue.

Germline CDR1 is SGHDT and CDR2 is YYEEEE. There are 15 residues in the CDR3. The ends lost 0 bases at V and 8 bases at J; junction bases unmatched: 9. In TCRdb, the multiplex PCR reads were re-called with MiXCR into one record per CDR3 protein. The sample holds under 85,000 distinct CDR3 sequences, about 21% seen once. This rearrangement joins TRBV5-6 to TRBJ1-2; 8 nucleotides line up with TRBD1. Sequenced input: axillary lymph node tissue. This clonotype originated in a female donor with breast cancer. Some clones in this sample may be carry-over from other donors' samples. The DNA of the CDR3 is TGTGCCAGCAGCTTGGCGACAGGGGTTCAATCAGGCTACACCTTC. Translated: CASSLATGVQSGYTF.